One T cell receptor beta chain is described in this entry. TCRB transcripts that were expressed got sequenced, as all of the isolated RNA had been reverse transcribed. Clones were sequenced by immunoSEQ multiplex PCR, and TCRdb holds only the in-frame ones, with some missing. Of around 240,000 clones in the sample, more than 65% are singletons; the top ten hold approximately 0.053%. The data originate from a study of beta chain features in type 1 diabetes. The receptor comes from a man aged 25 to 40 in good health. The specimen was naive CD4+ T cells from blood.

CDR3 nucleotides: TGTGCCAGCAGTGAATCAGGCTCTTACACAGATACGCAGTATTTT. It encodes CASSESGSYTDTQYF. V gene TRBV25-1 combines with J gene TRBJ2-3; no definite D call. CDR3 length equals 15 residues. Germline values: CDR1 MGHDK, CDR2 SYGVNS. Trimming stripped 1 base from V and 2 bases from J, with 10 bases between.